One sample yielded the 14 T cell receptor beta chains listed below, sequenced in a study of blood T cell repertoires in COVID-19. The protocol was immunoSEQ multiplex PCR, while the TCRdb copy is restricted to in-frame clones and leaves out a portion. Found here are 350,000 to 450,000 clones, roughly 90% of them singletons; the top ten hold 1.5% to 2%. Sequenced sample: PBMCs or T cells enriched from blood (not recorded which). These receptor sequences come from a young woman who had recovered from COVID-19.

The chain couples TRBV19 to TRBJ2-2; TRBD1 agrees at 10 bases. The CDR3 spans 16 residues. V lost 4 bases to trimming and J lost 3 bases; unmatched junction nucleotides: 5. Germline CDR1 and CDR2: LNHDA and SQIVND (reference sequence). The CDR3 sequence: CASSTWGTGDTGELFF. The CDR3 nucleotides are TGTGCCAGTAGTACTTGGGGGACAGGGGACACCGGGGAGCTGTTTTTT.

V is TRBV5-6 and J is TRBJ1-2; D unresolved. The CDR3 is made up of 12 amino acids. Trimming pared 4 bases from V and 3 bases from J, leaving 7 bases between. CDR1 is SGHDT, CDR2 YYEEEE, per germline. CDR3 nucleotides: TGTGCCAGCAGCACCACGGACTATGGCTACACCTTC. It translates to CASSTTDYGYTF.

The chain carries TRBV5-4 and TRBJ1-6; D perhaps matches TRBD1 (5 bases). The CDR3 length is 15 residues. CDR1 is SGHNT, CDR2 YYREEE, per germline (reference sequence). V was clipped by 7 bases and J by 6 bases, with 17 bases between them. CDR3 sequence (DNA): TGTGCCAGCGGAGTTTGGGGCAAGGGTAATTCACCCCTCCACTTT. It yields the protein CASGVWGKGNSPLHF.

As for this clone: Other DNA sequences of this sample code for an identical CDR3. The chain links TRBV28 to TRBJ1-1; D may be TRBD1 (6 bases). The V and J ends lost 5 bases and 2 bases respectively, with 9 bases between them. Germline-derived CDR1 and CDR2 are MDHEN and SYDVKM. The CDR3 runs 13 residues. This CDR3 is CASSLQGNTEAFF. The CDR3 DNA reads TGTGCCAGCAGTCTACAGGGAAACACTGAAGCTTTCTTT.

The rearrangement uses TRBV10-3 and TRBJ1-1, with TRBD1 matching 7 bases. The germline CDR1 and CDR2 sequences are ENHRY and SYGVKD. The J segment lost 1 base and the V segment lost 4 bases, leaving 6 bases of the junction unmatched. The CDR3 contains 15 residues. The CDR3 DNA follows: TGTGCCATCAGTGGGTTGGACAGGAGGAACACTGAAGCTTTCTTT. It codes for CAISGLDRRNTEAFF.

CDR3 protein: CASSSGQRNTEAFF. The CDR3 DNA is TGTGCCAGCAGTTCAGGACAGAGAAACACTGAAGCTTTCTTT. This rearrangement joins TRBV9 to TRBJ1-1; TRBD1 is a possible D gene (6 bases). Germline V gene lookup returns CDR1 SGDLS and CDR2 YYNGEE. Deletions cut 5 bases from V and 2 bases from J, with 13 bases between. This CDR3 has 14 residues.

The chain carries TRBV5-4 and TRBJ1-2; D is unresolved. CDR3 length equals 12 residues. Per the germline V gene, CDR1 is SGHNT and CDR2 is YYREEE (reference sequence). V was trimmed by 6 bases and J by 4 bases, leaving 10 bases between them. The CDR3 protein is CASTGGSYGYTF. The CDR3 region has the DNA TGTGCCAGCACCGGAGGGAGCTATGGCTACACCTTC. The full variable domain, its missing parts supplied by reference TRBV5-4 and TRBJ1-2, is ETGVTQSPTHLIKTRGQQVTLRCSSQSGHNTVSWYQQALGQGPQFIFQYYREEENGRGNFPPRFSGLQFPNYSSELNVNALELDDSALYLCASTGGSYGYTFGSGTRLTVV.

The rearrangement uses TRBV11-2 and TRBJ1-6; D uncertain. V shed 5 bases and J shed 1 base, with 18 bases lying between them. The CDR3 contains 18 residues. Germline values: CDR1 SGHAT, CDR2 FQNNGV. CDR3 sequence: CASSPMSEAWSYNSPLHF. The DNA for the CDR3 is TGTGCCAGCAGCCCGATGAGTGAGGCGTGGTCCTATAATTCACCCCTCCACTTT. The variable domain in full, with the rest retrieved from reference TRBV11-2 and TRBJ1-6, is EAGVAQSPRYKIIEKRQSVAFWCNPISGHATLYWYQQILGQGPKLLIQFQNNGVVDDSQLPKDRFSAERLKGVDSTLKIQPAKLEDSAVYLCASSPMSEAWSYNSPLHFGNGTRLTVT.

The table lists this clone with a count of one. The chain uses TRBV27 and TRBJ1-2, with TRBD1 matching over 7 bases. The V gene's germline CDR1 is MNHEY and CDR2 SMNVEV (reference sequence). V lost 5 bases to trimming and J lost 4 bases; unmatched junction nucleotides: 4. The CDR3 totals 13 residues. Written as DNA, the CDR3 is TGTGCCAGCAGTACAGGGGAGAGCTATGGCTACACCTTC. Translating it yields CASSTGESYGYTF.

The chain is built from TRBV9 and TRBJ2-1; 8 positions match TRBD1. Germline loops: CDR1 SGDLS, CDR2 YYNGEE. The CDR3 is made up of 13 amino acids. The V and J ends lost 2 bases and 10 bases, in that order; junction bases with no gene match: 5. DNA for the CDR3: TGTGCCAGCAGCGTCGGACAGGGACGGGAGCAGTTCTTC. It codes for CASSVGQGREQFF.

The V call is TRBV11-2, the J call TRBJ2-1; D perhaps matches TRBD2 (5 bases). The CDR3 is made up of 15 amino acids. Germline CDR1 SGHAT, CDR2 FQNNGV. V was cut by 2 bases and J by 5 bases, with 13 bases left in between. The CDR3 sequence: CASSLSWETHNEQFF. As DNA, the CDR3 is TGTGCCAGCAGCTTATCGTGGGAGACCCACAATGAGCAGTTCTTC.

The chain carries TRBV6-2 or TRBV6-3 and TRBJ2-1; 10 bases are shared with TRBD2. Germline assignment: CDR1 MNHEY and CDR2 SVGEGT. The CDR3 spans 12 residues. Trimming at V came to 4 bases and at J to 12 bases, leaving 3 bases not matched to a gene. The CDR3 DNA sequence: TGTGCCAGCAGTTCGTCTAGCGGGGGGCAGTTCTTC. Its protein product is CASSSSSGGQFF.

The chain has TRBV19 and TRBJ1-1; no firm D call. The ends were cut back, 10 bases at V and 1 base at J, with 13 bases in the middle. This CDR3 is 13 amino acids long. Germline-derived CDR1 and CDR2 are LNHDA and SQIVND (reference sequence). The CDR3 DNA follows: TGTGCCACCGATTCTATACCGAACACTGAAGCTTTCTTT. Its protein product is CATDSIPNTEAFF.

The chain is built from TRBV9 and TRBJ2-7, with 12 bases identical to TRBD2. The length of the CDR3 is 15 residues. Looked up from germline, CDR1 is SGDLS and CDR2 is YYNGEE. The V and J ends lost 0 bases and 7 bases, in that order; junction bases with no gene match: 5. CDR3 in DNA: TGTGCCAGCAGCGTAGGGCTAGCGGGGGGGCAAGAGCAGTACTTC. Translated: CASSVGLAGGQEQYF.